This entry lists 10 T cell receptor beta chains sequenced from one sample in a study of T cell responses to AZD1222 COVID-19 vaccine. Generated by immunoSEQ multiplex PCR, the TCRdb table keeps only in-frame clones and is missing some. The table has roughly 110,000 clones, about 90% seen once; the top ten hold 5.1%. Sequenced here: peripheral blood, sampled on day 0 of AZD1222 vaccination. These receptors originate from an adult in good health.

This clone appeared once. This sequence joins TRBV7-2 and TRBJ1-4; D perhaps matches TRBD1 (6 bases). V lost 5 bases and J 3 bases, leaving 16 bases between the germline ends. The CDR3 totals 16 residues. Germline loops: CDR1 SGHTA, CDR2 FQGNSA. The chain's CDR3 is CASSKTSGASNEKLFF. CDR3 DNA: TGTGCCAGCAGCAAAACGTCGGGGGCCTCTAATGAAAAACTGTTTTTT.

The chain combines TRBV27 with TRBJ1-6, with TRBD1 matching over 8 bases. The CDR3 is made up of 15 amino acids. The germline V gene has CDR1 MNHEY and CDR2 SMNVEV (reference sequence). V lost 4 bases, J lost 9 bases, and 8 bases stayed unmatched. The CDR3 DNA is TGTGCCAGCAGTTCCTGGACAGGGACCGGTTCACCCCTCCACTTT. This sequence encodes CASSSWTGTGSPLHF.

The chain's CDR3 is CASSPPTGTYEQYF. DNA for the CDR3: TGTGCCAGCAGCCCCCCGACTGGCACCTACGAGCAGTACTTC. The chain is built from TRBV7-9 and TRBJ2-7; no clear D gene. There are 14 residues in the CDR3. The germline CDR1 and CDR2 sequences are SEHNR and FQNEAQ (reference sequence). With 5 bases removed from V and 2 bases from J, the gap between germline ends came to 13 bases.

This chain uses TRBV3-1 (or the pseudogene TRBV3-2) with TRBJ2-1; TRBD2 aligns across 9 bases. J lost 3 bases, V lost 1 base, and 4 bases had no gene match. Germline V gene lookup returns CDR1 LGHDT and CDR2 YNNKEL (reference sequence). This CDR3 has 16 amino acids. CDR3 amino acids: CASSQVSTSGYNEQFF. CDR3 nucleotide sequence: TGTGCCAGCAGCCAAGTATCGACTAGCGGCTACAATGAGCAGTTCTTC.

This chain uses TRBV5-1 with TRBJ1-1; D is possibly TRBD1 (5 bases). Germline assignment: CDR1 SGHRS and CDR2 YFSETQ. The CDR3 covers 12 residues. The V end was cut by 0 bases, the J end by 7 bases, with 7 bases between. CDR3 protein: CASSLGGNEAFF. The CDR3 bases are TGCGCCAGCAGCTTGGGGGGGAATGAAGCTTTCTTT.

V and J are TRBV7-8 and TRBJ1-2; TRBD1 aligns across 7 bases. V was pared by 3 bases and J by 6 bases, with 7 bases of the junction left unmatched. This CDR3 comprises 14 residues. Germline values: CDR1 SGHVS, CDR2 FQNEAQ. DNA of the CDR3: TGTGCCAGCAGCTTTCAGTCAACAGGGGATGGCTACACCTTC. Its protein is CASSFQSTGDGYTF.

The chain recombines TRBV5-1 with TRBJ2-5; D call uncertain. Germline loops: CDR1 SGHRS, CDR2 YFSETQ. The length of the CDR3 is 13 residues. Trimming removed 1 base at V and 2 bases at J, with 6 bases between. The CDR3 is CASSLRPQETQYF. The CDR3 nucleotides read TGCGCCAGCAGCTTGAGGCCTCAAGAGACCCAGTACTTC.

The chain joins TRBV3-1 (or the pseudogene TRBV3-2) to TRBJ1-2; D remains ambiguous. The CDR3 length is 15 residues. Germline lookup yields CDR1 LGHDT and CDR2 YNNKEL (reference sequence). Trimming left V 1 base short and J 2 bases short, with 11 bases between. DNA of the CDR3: TGTGCCAGCAGCCAAGCAATTCACCTAAACTATGGCTACACCTTC. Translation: CASSQAIHLNYGYTF.

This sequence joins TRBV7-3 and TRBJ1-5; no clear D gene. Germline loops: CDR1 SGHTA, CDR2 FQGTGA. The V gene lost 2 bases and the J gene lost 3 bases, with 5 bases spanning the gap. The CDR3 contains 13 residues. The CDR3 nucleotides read TGTGCCAGCAGCTTAGGTGTCAATCAGCCCCAGCATTTT. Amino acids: CASSLGVNQPQHF.

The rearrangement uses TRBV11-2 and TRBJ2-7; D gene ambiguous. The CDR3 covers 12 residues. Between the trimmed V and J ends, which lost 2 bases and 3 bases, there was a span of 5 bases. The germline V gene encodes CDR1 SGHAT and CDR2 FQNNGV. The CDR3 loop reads CASSLFNYEQYF. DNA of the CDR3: TGTGCCAGCAGCTTATTCAACTACGAGCAGTACTTC.